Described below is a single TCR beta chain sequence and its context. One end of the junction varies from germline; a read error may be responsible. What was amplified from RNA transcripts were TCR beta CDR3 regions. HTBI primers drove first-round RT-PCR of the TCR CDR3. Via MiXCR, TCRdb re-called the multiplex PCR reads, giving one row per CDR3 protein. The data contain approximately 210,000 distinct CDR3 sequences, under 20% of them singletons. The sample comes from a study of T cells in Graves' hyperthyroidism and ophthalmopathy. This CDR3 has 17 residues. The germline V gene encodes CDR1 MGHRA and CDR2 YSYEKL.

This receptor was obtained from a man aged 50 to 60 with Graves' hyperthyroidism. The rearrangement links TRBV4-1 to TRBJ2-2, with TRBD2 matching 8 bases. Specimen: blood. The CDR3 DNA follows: TGCGCCAGCAGCCAAGCACTAGCGGTTATTAACACCGGGGAGCCGTTTTTT. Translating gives CASSQALAVINTGEPFF.